The entry below gives a single TCR beta chain sequence along with its context. Its antigen is unknown. These data belong to a study of T cell clones after liver transplantation. Overall study results and limits: In 5 of 8 subjects, circulating graft-donor-reactive CD4 TCRbeta sequences fell significantly after transplant. Conclusions were preliminary, with small, heterogeneous patient groups.

J lost 2 bases, V lost 3 bases, and 1 base had no gene match. In germline, CDR1 is SGHTA, CDR2 FQGNSA. This CDR3 is built from 15 residues. Unstimulated PBMCs were sorted into CD3+CD4+ and CD3+CD8+ populations. The repertoire was sequenced with immunoSEQ multiplex PCR; TCRdb's copy has only in-frame clones and lacks some. The data contain roughly 55,000 clones, more than 65% of them singletons. Sequencing used CD4+ T cells from blood, obtained roughly 56 months after liver transplant. This sequence originates from a human patient who received a liver transplant. Some T cells may be transferred from the graft donor. The chain employs TRBV7-2 and TRBJ1-3, with TRBD1 matching 10 bases. As DNA, the CDR3 is TGTGCCAGCAGCTTGGACAGGGGGACTGGAAACACCATATATTTT. Translating it yields CASSLDRGTGNTIYF.